The clone carrying this TCR beta chain was found a few times. The data are from a study of T cell changes during pregnancy in multiple sclerosis. The V and J ends lost 0 bases and 4 bases respectively, with 13 bases between them. This CDR3 has 16 residues. Germline assignment: CDR1 LNHDA and CDR2 SQIVND (reference sequence). The table came from immunoSEQ multiplex PCR; TCRdb's copy has only in-frame clones and leaves some out. The sample comprises tens of thousands of clones, about 91% of which are singletons, and around 1% rests with the top ten. Sequences were derived from peripheral blood, sampled after pregnancy. The J gene is TRBJ2-1, the V gene TRBV19, with D possibly TRBD2 on 6 matching bases. The origin of this receptor is a female donor with multiple sclerosis, enrolled in a pregnancy study. For the CDR3, the DNA is TGTGCCAGTAGTATAGAAGGCCGGGGGAAGTACAATGAGCAGTTCTTC. This codes for CASSIEGRGKYNEQFF. The full variable domain, in which reference TRBV19 and TRBJ2-1 provide the parts outside the CDR3, is DGGITQSPKYLFRKEGQNVTLSCEQNLNHDAMYWYRQDPGQGLRLIYYSQIVNDFQKGDIAEGYSVSREKKESFPLTVTSAQKNPTAFYLCASSIEGRGKYNEQFFGPGTRLTVL.